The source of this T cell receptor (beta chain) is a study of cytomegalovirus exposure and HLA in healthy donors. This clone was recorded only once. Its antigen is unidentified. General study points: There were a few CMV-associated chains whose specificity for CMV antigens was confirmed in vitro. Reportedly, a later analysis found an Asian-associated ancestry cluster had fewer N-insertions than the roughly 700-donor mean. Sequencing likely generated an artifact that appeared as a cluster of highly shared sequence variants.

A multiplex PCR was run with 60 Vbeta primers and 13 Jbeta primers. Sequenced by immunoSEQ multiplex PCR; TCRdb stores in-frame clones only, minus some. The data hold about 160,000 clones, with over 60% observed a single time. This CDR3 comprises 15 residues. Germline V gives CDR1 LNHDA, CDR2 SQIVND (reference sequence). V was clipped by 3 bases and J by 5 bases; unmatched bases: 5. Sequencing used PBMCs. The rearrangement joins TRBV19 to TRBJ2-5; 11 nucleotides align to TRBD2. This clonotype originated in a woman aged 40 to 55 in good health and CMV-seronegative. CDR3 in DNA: TGTGCCAGTAGTATCGCCTCTAGCGGGGGGGAGACCCAGTACTTC. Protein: CASSIASSGGETQYF.